The 9 T cell receptor beta chains listed next were all sequenced from one sample in a study of T cell changes during pregnancy in multiple sclerosis. The data were produced by immunoSEQ multiplex PCR, yet TCRdb's version contains in-frame clones alone and is incomplete. The sample has more than 35,000 clones, approximately 90% seen once. The sequencing used CD4+ T cells from peripheral blood mononuclear cells, collected in the first trimester of pregnancy. The source of these receptors is a female donor in good health, enrolled as a control in a pregnancy study.

V gene TRBV7-8 combines with J gene TRBJ1-4; 7 nucleotides match TRBD1. Trimming removed 5 bases from V and 3 bases from J; junction bases left unmatched: 12. The CDR3 is 17 residues long. Germline lookup yields CDR1 SGHVS and CDR2 FQNEAQ. The CDR3 region has the DNA TGTGCCAGCAGCCTCTTTACAGGGGAAGGGGCTAATGAAAAACTGTTTTTT. This gives the protein CASSLFTGEGANEKLFF.

This clone was seen just once. The genes are TRBV28 and TRBJ1-1, with TRBD1 matching over 7 bases. The length of the CDR3 is 15 residues. Losses at the gene ends were 5 bases for V and 0 bases for J; bases not matched to a gene: 6. CDR1 is MDHEN and CDR2 is SYDVKM in the germline V gene. The chain's CDR3 is CASSPTDRLNTEAFF. CDR3 coding DNA: TGTGCCAGCAGTCCGACGGACAGGTTGAACACTGAAGCTTTCTTT.

The chain couples TRBV14 to TRBJ1-2; a weak D match, TRBD1 (5 bases). V was pared by 1 base and J by 8 bases, with 14 bases between. This CDR3 contains 14 residues. Germline lookup yields CDR1 SGHDN and CDR2 FVKESK. The CDR3 protein is CASSQVDSRQGYTF. The DNA of the CDR3 is TGTGCCAGCAGCCAAGTCGACAGCCGACAGGGCTACACCTTC.

V is TRBV2 and J is TRBJ1-5; 9 bases align to TRBD1. This CDR3 has 15 residues. J lost 0 bases, V lost 8 bases, and 5 bases had no gene match. The germline CDR1 and CDR2 sequences are SNHLY and FYNNEI. The chain's CDR3 is CASRTGVNSNQPQHF. Written as DNA, the CDR3 is TGTGCCAGCCGGACAGGGGTTAATAGCAATCAGCCCCAGCATTTT.

The chain links TRBV2 to TRBJ1-3; 9 nucleotides line up with TRBD1. CDR1 and CDR2 (germline): SNHLY, FYNNEI. This CDR3 spans 15 amino acids. Trimming took 5 bases from V and 4 from J; bases not matched to a gene: 6. The CDR3 reads CASSYTGTGGNTIYF. The CDR3 DNA sequence: TGTGCCAGCAGTTACACCGGGACAGGGGGAAACACCATATATTTT.

The CDR3 is CASGEAYGYTF. CDR3 in DNA: TGTGCCAGTGGGGAGGCCTATGGCTACACCTTC. The rearrangement uses TRBV6-5 and TRBJ1-2; no firm D call. Germline CDR1 MNHEY, CDR2 SVGAGI. This CDR3 is built from 11 residues. Trimming cost V 9 bases and J 4 bases, with 9 bases left between them.

This chain connects TRBV7-8 to TRBJ1-5; 8 nucleotides agree with TRBD1. V shed 1 base, J shed 2 bases, and the junction held 4 bases outside the gene matches. Germline CDR1 reads SGHVS; CDR2 reads FQNEAQ. CDR3 length: 16 residues. The CDR3: CASSLGTGSRNQPQHF. CDR3 DNA: TGTGCCAGCAGCTTAGGGACAGGGAGTCGCAATCAGCCCCAGCATTTT.

The rearrangement links TRBV10-3 to TRBJ1-3, with 11 nucleotides matching TRBD1. The CDR3 has 17 residues. V was clipped by 4 bases and J by 2 bases; unmatched bases: 7. Per the germline V gene, CDR1 is ENHRY and CDR2 is SYGVKD. CDR3 nucleotides: TGTGCCATCAGTGCCGGACAGGGGGCCTCCACTGGAAACACCATATATTTT. Translating gives CAISAGQGASTGNTIYF.

In regard to this clone: Sequence at one end of the junction differs from germline and may be a read error. CDR3 bases: TGTGCCAGCAGTGGGACAGGGGGCTCCGACGAGCAGTACTTC. Translation: CASSGTGGSDEQYF. The chain combines TRBV2 with TRBJ2-7; TRBD1 matches 11 bases. The CDR3 is made up of 14 amino acids. The germline CDR1 and CDR2 sequences are SNHLY and FYNNEI.